The text below deals with one T cell receptor (beta chain). The read ends 3 residues shy of where the CDR3 ends; the end is completed using the germline J gene. The sample comes from a study of T cells in women clearing cervical HPV infection. TCRdb's table, derived via immunoSEQ multiplex PCR, lists solely in-frame clones and lacks some. The specimen's table records some 43,000 clones. The CDR3 spans 12 residues. Germline CDR1 reads SGHDT; CDR2 reads YYEEEE. This clonotype was sampled from a woman aged 18-70 years with a cervical HPV16 infection that either progressed to CIN3+ or cleared (not recorded which). The specimen was blood buffy coat. The chain employs TRBV5-6 and TRBJ1-1, with unresolved D. Here the CDR3 reads CASSLDSKEAFF. The DNA read from the CDR3 is TGTGCCAGCAGCTTGGACTCGAAAGAA.